This TCR beta chain derives from a study of tumor and adjacent non-tumor tissue in lung cancer. Study at large: Patients were aged roughly 31 to 76, approximately ten men and 5 women, stage I to III. Findings of the study overall: Top 100 clones took a larger repertoire share in normal lung. Significantly higher TCR diversity was found in tumor than normal lung. Tumor TCR diversity, when higher, was linked to shorter survival.

CDR3 length: 13 residues. Germline V gives CDR1 MNHNY, CDR2 SVGAGI (reference sequence). A remark on this clonotype: As yet, its antigen is unknown. The junction departs from the called germline gene at one end, perhaps through a read error.

Three rounds of nested PCR, following a modified ARM-PCR protocol, produced the TCRbeta library. TCRdb re-analysed the multiplex PCR reads in MiXCR, keeping a single row per CDR3 protein. The sample includes over 85,000 distinct CDR3 sequences, around 82% of them seen just once. No cell sorting was done before RNA was extracted from the tissue. Sequencing was performed on lung tumor tissue. V usage is TRBV6-6 and J usage is TRBJ2-2; TRBD2 might be the D (5 bases). This receptor was identified in a man aged 65-85 years with non-small cell lung cancer. The CDR3 bases are TGTGCTTTGAGAAGCTCAAACACCGGGAAGCTGTTTTTT. Its protein is CALRSSNTGKLFF.